The entry that follows covers one T cell receptor beta chain sequence. Its antigen remains unidentified. The junction departs from the called germline gene at one end, perhaps through a read error. TCRdb's table, derived via immunoSEQ multiplex PCR, lists solely in-frame clones and lacks some. Of roughly 100,000 clones in the sample, about 95% were seen once. The data originate from a study of cytomegalovirus exposure and HLA in healthy donors. Study-wide points: The tendency of first-cohort TCR clusters to co-occur in the roughly 110 validation repertoires was the finding of a later analysis. More than 150 TCR beta chains were listed as cytomegalovirus-associated. Rare TCR sequences dominated, though some public TCRs recurred in many donors. The classifier reportedly diagnosed cytomegalovirus status with high sensitivity and specificity.

This CDR3 is built from 16 residues. Germline V gives CDR1 SGHTA, CDR2 FQGNSA. The TCR sequence derives from a young woman in good health and CMV-seronegative. Sequencing was carried out using PBMCs. The chain has TRBV7-2 and TRBJ1-2; 9 bases line up with TRBD1. CDR3 amino acids: CANSQRRQGVVSGYTF. The DNA of the CDR3 is TGTGCCAACAGCCAAAGGCGACAGGGGGTTGTAAGTGGCTACACCTTC.